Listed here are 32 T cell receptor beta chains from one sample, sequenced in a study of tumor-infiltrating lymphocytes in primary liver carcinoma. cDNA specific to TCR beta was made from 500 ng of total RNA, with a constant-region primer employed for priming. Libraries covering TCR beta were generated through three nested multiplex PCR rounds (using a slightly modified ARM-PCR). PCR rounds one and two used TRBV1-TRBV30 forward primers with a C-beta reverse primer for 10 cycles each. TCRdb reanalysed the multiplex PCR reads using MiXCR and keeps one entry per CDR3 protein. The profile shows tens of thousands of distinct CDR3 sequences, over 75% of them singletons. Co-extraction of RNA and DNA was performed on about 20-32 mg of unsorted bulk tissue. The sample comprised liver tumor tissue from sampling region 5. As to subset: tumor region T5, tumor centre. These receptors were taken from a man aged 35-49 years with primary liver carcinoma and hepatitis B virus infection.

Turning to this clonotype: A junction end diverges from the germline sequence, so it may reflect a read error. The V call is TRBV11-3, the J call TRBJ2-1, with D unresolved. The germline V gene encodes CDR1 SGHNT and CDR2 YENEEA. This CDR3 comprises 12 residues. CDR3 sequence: CPSCLNAKEQFF. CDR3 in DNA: TGTCCCAGCTGCTTAAATGCCAAGGAGCAGTTCTTC.

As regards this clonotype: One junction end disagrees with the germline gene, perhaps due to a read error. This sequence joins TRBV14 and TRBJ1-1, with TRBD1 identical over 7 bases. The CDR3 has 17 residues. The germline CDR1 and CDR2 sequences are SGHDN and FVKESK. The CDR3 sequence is CAGSQVLGGGVGTETFF. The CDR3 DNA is TGTGCCGGCAGCCAAGTATTAGGAGGGGGCGTGGGAACTGAAACTTTCTTT.

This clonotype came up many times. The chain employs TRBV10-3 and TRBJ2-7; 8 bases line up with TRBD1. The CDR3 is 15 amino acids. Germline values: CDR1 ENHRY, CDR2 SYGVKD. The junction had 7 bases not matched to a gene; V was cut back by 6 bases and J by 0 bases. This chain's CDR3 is CAISLQGGDSYEQYF. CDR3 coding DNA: TGTGCCATCAGCTTACAGGGGGGTGACTCCTACGAGCAGTACTTC.

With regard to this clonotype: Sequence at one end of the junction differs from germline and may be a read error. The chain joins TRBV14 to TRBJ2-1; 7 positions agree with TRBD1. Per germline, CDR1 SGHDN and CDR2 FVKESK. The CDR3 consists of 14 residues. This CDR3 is CASSQRRASRGQLF. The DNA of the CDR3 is TGCGCCAGCAGCCAACGAAGGGCGTCGAGGGGGCAGCTCTTC.

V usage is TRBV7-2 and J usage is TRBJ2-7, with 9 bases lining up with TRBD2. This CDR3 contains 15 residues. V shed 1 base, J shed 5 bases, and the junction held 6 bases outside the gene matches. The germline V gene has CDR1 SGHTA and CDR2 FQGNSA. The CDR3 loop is CASSLVAGDIHEQYF. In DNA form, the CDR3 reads TGTGCCAGCAGCTTAGTAGCGGGAGACATTCACGAGCAGTACTTC.

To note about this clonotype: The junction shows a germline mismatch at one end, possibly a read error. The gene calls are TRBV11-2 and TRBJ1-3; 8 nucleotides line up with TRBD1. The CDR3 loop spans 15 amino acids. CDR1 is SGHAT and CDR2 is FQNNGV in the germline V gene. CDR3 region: CASNFTGGDGNTIYF. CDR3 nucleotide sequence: TGTGCCAGCAACTTTACAGGGGGAGATGGAAACACTATATATTTT.

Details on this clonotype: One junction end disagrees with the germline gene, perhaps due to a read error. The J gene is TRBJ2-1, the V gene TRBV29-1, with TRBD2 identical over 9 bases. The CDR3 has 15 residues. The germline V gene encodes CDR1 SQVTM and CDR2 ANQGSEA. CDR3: CNVETETSGFNEQFF. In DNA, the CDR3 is TGCAACGTTGAAACCGAGACTAGCGGATTCAATGAGCAGTTCTTC.

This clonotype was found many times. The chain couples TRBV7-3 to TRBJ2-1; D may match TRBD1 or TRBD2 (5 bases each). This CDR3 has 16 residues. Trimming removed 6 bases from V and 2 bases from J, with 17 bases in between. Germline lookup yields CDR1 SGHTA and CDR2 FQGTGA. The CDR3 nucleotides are TGTGCCAGCAGTCGAACCGGGACCAGAACCTACAATGAGCAGTTCTTC. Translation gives CASSRTGTRTYNEQFF.

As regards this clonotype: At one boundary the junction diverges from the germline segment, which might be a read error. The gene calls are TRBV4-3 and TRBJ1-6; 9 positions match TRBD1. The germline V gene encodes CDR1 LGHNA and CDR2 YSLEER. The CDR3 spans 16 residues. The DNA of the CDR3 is TGCGCCAGCAGCTCATTGGACAGGGGAAGGAATTCATCCCTCCACTTT. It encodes CASSSLDRGRNSSLHF.

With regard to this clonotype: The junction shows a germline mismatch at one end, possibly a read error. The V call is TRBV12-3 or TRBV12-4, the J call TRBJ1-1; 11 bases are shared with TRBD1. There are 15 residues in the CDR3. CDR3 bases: TGTGCCAGCACTCCGGGGGACAGGGGGAGCACTGAAGCCTTCTTT. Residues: CASTPGDRGSTEAFF.

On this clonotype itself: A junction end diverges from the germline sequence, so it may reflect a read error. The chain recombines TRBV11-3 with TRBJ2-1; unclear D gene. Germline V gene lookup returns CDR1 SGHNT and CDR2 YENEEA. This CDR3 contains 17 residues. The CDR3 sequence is CAGSLWEGANSYNEQLF. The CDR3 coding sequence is TGTGCCGGCAGCTTATGGGAAGGCGCTAACTCCTACAATGAGCAGTTATTC.

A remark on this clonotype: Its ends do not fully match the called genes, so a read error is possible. CDR3 region: CVSSKAGQSTEAFF. CDR3 coding DNA: TGTGTCAGCAGCAAGGCCGGACAGTCGACTGAAGCTTTCTTT. This chain joins TRBV4-2 and TRBJ1-1, with D possibly TRBD1 on 6 matching bases. In germline, CDR1 is LGHNA, CDR2 YNFKEQ. The CDR3 runs 14 residues.

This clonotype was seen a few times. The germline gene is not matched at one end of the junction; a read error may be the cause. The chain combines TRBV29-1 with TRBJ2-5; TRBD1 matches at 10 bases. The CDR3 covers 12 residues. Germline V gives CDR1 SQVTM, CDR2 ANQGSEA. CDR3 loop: CNVDRGLETQYF. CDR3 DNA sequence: TGCAACGTTGACAGGGGGCTCGAGACCCAGTACTTC.

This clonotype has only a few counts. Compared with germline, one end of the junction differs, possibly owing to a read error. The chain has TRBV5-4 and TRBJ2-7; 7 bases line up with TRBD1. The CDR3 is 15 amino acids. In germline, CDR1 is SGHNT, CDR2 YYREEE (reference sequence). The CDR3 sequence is CASSLTGQDLYEQHF. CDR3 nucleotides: TGTGCCAGCAGCTTGACTGGACAGGATCTCTACGAGCAGCACTTC.

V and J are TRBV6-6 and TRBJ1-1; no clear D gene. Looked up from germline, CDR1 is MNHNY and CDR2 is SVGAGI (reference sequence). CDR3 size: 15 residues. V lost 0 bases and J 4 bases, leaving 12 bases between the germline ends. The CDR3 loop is CASSYSAGGFTEAFF. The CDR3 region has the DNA TGTGCCAGCAGTTACTCAGCGGGCGGGTTCACTGAAGCTTTCTTT.

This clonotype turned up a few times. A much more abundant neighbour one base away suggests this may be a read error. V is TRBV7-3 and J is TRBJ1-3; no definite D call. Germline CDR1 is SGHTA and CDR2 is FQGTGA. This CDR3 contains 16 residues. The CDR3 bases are TGTGCCAGCGGCTTAGGTTCGCCGGGCGCTGGAAACACCATATATTTT. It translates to CASGLGSPGAGNTIYF. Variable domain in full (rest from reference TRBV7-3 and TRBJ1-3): GAGVSQTPSNKVTEKGKYVELRCDPISGHTALYWYRQSLGQGPEFLIYFQGTGAADDSGLPNDRFFAVRPEGSVSTLKIQRTERGDSAVYLCASGLGSPGAGNTIYFGEGSWLTVV.

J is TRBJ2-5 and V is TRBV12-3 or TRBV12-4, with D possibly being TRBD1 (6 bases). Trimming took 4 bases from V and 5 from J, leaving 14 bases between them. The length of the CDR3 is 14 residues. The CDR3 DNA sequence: TGTGCCAGCAGTTCGGAGCATACAGGGGAGACCCAGTACTTC. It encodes CASSSEHTGETQYF.

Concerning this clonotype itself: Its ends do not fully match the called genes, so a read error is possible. CDR3 region: CSAQTQKNTEAFF. CDR3 coding DNA: TGCAGTGCTCAGACCCAGAAGAACACTGAGGCTTTCTTT. V is TRBV29-1 and J is TRBJ1-1; D is unresolved. Germline loops: CDR1 SQVTM, CDR2 ANQGSEA. This CDR3 has 13 amino acids. The complete variable domain, with remaining parts taken from reference TRBV29-1 and TRBJ1-1, reads SAVISQKPSRDICQRGTSLTIQCQVDSQVTMMFWYRQQPGQSLTLIATANQGSEATYESGFVIDKFPISRPNLTFSTLTVSNMSPEDSSIYLCSAQTQKNTEAFFGQGTRLTVV.

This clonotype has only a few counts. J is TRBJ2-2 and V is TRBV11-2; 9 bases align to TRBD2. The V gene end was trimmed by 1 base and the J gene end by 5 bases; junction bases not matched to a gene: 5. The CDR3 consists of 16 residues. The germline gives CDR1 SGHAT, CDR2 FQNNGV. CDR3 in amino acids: CASSLVALAGTGELFF. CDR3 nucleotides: TGTGCCAGCAGCTTAGTGGCGCTAGCGGGAACCGGGGAGCTGTTTTTT. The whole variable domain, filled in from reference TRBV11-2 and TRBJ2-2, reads EAGVAQSPRYKIIEKRQSVAFWCNPISGHATLYWYQQILGQGPKLLIQFQNNGVVDDSQLPKDRFSAERLKGVDSTLKIQPAKLEDSAVYLCASSLVALAGTGELFFGEGSRLTVL.

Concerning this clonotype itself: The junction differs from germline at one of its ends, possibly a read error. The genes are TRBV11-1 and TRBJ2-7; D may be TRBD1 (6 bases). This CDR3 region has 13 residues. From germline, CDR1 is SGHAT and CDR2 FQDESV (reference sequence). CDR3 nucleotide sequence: TGTGCCGGCAGGGGAAAGCGATCCTACGAGCAGTACTTT. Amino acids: CAGRGKRSYEQYF.

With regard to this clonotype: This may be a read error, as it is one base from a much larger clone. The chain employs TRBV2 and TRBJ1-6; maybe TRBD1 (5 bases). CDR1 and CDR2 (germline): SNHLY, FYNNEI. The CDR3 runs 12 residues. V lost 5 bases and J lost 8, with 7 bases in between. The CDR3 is CASSMGDSPLHF. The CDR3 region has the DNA TGTGCCAGCAGTATGGGGGATTCACCCCTCCACTTT.

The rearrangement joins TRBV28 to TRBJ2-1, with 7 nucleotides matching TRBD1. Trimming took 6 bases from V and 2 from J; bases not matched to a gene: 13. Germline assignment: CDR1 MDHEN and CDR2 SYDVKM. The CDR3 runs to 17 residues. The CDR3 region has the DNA TGTGCCAGCAGACCCCCCTCCGGGCAGGGGGCCTACAATGAGCAGTTCTTC. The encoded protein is CASRPPSGQGAYNEQFF.

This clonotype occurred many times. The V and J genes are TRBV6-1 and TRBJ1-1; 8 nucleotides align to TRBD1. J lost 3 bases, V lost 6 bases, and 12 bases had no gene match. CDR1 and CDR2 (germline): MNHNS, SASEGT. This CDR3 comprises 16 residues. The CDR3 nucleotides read TGTGCCAGCAGCCCGCCACTTCAGGGGGCCCACACTGAAGCTTTCTTT. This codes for CASSPPLQGAHTEAFF.

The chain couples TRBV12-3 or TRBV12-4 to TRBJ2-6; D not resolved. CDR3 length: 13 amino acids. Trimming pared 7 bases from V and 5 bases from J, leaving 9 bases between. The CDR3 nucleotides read TGTGCCAGCACCGTCTCATGGGCCAACGTCCTGACTTTC. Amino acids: CASTVSWANVLTF.

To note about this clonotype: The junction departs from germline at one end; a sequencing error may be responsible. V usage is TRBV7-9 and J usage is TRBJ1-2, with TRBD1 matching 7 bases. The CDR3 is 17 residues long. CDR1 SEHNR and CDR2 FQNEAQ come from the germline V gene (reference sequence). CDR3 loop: CDSSSRSQGGRNYGYTF. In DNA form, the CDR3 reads TGTGACAGCAGCTCCAGATCCCAGGGGGGGCGCAACTATGGCTACACCTTC.

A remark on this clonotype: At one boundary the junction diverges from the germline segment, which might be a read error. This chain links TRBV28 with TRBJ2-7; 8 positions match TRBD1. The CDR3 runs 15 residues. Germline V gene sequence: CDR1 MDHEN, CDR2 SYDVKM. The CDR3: CASPSPDRVFHDQYF. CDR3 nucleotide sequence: TGTGCCAGTCCGTCACCGGACAGGGTCTTCCACGACCAGTATTTC.

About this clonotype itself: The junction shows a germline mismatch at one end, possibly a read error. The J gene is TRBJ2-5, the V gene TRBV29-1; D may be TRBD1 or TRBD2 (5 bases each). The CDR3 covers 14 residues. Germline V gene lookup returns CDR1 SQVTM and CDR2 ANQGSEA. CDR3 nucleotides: TGCAGCGTTGATTTCCGGGGAGAGGGGAAGACCCAATACTTC. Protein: CSVDFRGEGKTQYF.

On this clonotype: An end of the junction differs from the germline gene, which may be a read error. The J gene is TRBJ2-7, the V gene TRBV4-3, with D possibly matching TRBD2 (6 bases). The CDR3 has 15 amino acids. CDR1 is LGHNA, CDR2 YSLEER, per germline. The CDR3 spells CDSSQDRETPYEQYF. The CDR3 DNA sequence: TGCGACAGCAGCCAAGATCGGGAGACTCCCTACGAGCAGTACTTC.

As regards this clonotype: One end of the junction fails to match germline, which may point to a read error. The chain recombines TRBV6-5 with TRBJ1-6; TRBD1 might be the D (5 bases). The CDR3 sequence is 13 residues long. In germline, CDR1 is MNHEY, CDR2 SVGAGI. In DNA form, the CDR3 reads TGTGCCAGCAGAGGACAAGGTTATTCACCCCTCCAATTT. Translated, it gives CASRGQGYSPLQF.

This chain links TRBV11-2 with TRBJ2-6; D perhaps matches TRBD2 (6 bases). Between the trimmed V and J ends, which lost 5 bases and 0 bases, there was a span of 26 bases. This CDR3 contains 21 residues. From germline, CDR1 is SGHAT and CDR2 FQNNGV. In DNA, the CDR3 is TGTGCCAGCAGCATGGGGGGAGTCAGGAGCATCTCCCTCTCTGGGGCCAACGTCCTGACTTTC. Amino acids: CASSMGGVRSISLSGANVLTF.

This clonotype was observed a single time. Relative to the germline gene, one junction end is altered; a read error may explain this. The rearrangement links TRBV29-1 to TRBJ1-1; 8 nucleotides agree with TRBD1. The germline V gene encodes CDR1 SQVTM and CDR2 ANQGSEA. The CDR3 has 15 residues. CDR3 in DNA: TGCAGCACTGCCCTGGGGGACAGGAGAAACACTAAAGCTTTCTTT. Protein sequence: CSTALGDRRNTKAFF.

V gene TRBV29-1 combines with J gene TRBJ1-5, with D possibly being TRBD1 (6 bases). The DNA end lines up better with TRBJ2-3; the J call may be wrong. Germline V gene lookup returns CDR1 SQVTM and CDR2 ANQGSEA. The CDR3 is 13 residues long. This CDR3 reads CSVVGQINQPQYF. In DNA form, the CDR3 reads TGCAGCGTTGTTGGACAGATCAATCAGCCACAGTATTTT.